Following are 8 T cell receptor beta chains from one sample sequenced in a study of T-cell reconstitution after alpha-beta-depleted transplantation in children. Preparation of the TCRbeta library was carried out with unique molecular identifiers. MiXCR, run by TCRdb on the PCR reads, gives a single entry per CDR3 protein. The sample yields fewer than 550,000 distinct CDR3 sequences, approximately 10% seen once. The source was PBMCs, mostly from graft donor cells, collected 180 days after TCRalphabeta/CD19-depleted stem cell transplant. These receptors all stem from a female patient aged 2-15 years who had a stem cell transplant for aplastic anemia, so the T cells may come from the graft donor.

This clonotype was seen many times. The chain recombines TRBV15 with TRBJ2-7; perhaps TRBD2 as D (6 bases). The ends were cut back, 0 bases at V and 2 bases at J, with 11 bases in the middle. Germline CDR1 and CDR2: LNHNV and YYDKDF (reference sequence). CDR3 length: 15 residues. The CDR3 region is CATSREGGITYEQYV. The CDR3 nucleotides are TGTGCCACCAGCAGAGAGGGCGGGATAACCTACGAGCAGTACGTC.

This clonotype was seen a few times. V usage is TRBV6-5 and J usage is TRBJ2-2; D ambiguous. Per germline, CDR1 MNHEY and CDR2 SVGAGI. CDR3 length equals 13 residues. The V and J ends lost 0 bases and 6 bases respectively, with 5 bases between them. CDR3 DNA sequence: TGTGCCAGCAGTTACTCGAGCTCCGGGGAGCTGTTTTTT. It yields the protein CASSYSSSGELFF.

This clonotype has just a few counts. The chain carries TRBV15 and TRBJ2-3; possible D gene TRBD2, 6 bases. Germline CDR1 and CDR2: LNHNV and YYDKDF (reference sequence). V was trimmed by 7 bases and J by 5 bases, leaving 13 bases between them. CDR3 length equals 13 residues. Here the CDR3 reads CATNRELRDTQYF. CDR3 sequence (DNA): TGTGCCACCAACCGGGAGCTCAGAGATACGCAGTATTTT. Looking up the rest from reference TRBV15 and TRBJ2-3 gives the full variable domain: DAMVIQNPRYQVTQFGKPVTLSCSQTLNHNVMYWYQQKSSQAPKLLFHYYDKDFNNEADTPDNFQSRRPNTSFCFLDIRSPGLGDTAMYLCATNRELRDTQYFGPGTRLTVL.

The chain combines TRBV10-3 with TRBJ1-1; D uncertain. Trimming shortened V by 10 bases and J by 1 base, and 19 bases separated the two germline ends. There are 15 residues in the CDR3. CDR1 ENHRY and CDR2 SYGVKD come from the germline V gene. The CDR3 DNA reads TGTGCCACCTTGGAACAGCAGGCCCCGAACACTGAAGCTTTCTTT. Translated: CATLEQQAPNTEAFF.

This clonotype was counted between two and nine times. Here the CDR3 reads CASSGVEGLNSYEQYF. CDR3 DNA sequence: TGCGCCAGCAGTGGGGTAGAGGGCCTAAACTCCTACGAGCAGTACTTC. The rearrangement uses TRBV5-1 and TRBJ2-7, with D perhaps matching TRBD2 (5 bases). Germline-derived CDR1 and CDR2 are SGHRS and YFSETQ. This CDR3 region has 16 residues. V was cut by 5 bases and J by 0 bases, with 18 bases left in between.

This clonotype occurred a few times. The chain links TRBV11-2 to TRBJ2-7; D may correspond to TRBD1 or TRBD2 (6 bases each). The CDR3 runs 20 residues. Germline loops: CDR1 SGHAT, CDR2 FQNNGV. V dropped 7 bases and J dropped 3 bases, with 34 bases sitting between them. In DNA, the CDR3 is TGTGCCAGCACTAGAGACAGGAGTCGATTGCGTGGAGGGACATTCTACGAGCAGTACTTC. Amino acids: CASTRDRSRLRGGTFYEQYF.

J is TRBJ1-2 and V is TRBV5-1; 9 positions match TRBD1. The junction had 7 bases not matched to a gene; V was cut back by 0 bases and J by 7 bases. Germline loops: CDR1 SGHRS, CDR2 YFSETQ. The CDR3 is made up of 15 amino acids. This chain's CDR3 is CASSLGQQGAAGYTF. As DNA, the CDR3 is TGCGCCAGCAGCTTGGGGCAACAGGGGGCAGCTGGCTACACCTTC.

This clonotype was detected only a few times. The V gene is TRBV5-1, the J gene TRBJ2-7; D may be TRBD2 (5 bases). Germline CDR1 SGHRS, CDR2 YFSETQ. V lost 4 bases, J lost 7 bases, and 18 bases lay in between. CDR3 length: 14 residues. CDR3 nucleotides: TGCGCCAGCAGCCCCCGTTTCCCTACGGGAGAGCAGTACTTC. This gives the protein CASSPRFPTGEQYF.